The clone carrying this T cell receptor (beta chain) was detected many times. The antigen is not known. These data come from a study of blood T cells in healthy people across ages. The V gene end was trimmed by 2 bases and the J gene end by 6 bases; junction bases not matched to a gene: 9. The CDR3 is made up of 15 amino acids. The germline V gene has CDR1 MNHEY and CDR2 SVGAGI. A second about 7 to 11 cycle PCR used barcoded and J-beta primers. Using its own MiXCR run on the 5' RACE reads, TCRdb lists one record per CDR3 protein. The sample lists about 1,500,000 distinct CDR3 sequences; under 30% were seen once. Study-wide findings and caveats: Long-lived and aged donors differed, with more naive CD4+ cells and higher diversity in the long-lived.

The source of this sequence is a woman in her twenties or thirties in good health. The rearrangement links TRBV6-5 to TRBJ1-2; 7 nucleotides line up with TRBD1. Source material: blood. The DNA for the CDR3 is TGTGCCAGCAGTTACGTCAGGGGGAACTCGGATGGCTACACCTTC. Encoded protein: CASSYVRGNSDGYTF.